These T cell receptor beta chains were read from a single sample in a study of human CD8 memory T cell subsets. TCRdb re-analyzed the 5' RACE reads; it lists each CDR3 protein once, without DNA. The sample holds over 5,500 distinct CDR3 sequences. The source material was CD8+ T cells from PBMCs. These receptors all come from a human donor in good health. Each CDR3 is given with its conserved first and last residue. Each record gives: J gene, clone size, V gene, CDR3 protein. Not all rows give a size; the values are once, few, many and, for expanded clones, a class.

TRBJ1-3 . TRBV6-6 CASSTDGLAGNTIYF
TRBJ2-3 medium-sized TRBV29-1 CSAPDGTDTQYF
TRBJ2-1 . TRBV2 CASSLLAGEQFF
TRBJ1-1 . TRBV6-5 CASRPLQGNTEAFF
TRBJ1-1 . TRBV5-1 CASSLDSRGLYEAFF
TRBJ1-5 medium-sized TRBV7-9 CASSLDNQPQHF
TRBJ2-7 . TRBV12-5 CASGFAGYEQYF
TRBJ2-1 . TRBV14 CASSQVRYNEQFF
TRBJ1-2 medium-sized TRBV20-1 CSALNYNGYTF
TRBJ2-1 . TRBV6-6 CASSPSRGSYNEQFF